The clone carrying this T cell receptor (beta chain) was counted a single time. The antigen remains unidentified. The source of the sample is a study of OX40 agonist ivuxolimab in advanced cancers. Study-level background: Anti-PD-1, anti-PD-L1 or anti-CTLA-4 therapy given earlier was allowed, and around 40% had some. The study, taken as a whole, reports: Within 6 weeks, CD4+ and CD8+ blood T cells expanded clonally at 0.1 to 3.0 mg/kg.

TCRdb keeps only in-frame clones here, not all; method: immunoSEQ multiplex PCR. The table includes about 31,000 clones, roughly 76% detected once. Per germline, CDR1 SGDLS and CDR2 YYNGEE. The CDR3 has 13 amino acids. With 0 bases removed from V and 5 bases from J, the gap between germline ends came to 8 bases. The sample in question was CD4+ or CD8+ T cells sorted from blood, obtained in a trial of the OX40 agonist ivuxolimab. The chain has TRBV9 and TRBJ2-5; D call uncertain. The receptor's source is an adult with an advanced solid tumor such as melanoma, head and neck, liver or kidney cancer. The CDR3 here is CASSVDPSETQYF. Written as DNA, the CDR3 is TGTGCCAGCAGCGTAGACCCCTCGGAGACCCAGTACTTC. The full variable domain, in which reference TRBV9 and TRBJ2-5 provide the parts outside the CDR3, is DSGVTQTPKHLITATGQRVTLRCSPRSGDLSVYWYQQSLDQGLQFLIQYYNGEERAKGNILERFSAQQFPDLHSELNLSSLELGDSALYFCASSVDPSETQYFGPGTRLLVL.